The present TCR beta chain was sequenced within a study of blood T cells in healthy people across ages (dated by TCRdb to the mid-2010s). In the study overall: Template switching captured roughly one uniquely barcoded TCR beta cDNA molecule per two T cells in model experiments. To track age-related changes in TCR beta repertoire diversity, the study relied on deep sequencing normalized with unique cDNA molecular identifiers. For two donors (one aged 18 to 30 and one aged 80 or older), the study analyzed two additional independent replicas of 1 million unique cDNA reads from the same blood draw. To avoid experimental bias, donors of different ages were distributed randomly across sequencing lanes. The donors were split into four age groups: young (average around 15 years), middle-aged (about 40), aged (more than 60) and long-lived (about 82). Paper-wide results and their limitations: The CMV infection status of donors was not known, potentially confounding age-related changes in expanded clonotypes. The long-lived group showed more naive CD4+ T cells, fewer expanded clones and increased TCR diversity than the aged group, suggesting age selection. Because profiling used bulk unsorted PBMCs, naive and antigen-experienced compartments could not be compared conclusively. Observed TCR beta diversity correlated strongly with the percentage of naive T cells measured by flow cytometry. Total diversity estimates from one million sequenced T cells were considered lower bounds and underestimates. Observed TCR beta diversity per million T cells fell roughly linearly with age, and a significant reduction was already apparent by age approximately 41.

The germline V gene (reference sequence) gives CDR1 as DFQATT and CDR2 as SNEGSKA. The CDR3 numbers 16 residues from cysteine through phenylalanine. Of the read, only the CDR3 DNA is kept; its 48 bases are in frame from base 1. Systemically healthy Caucasian individuals from Russia, 39 in total and aged roughly 6 to 90 years, were included as donors. Ten milliliters of peripheral blood were drawn from each donor into EDTA-treated Vacutainer tubes. Ficoll-Paque density-gradient centrifugation was used to isolate PBMCs, with at least 7 million per sample. Total RNA was extracted from PBMCs with Trizol reagent, with at least 5.5 micrograms obtained per sample. For every donor, flow cytometry on a PBMC aliquot measured the percentage of naive CD45RAhigh/CD27high T cells. Receptors were amplified or captured by 5' RACE. The sequencer was an Illumina HiSeq 2500. A second PCR of roughly 6 to 12 cycles was performed with a sample-barcoded 5' primer and a J-beta primer mix. Each TCR beta cDNA molecule received a unique molecular identifier from a template-switch 5' adaptor carrying 12 random nucleotides. Each sample yielded at least 3 million CDR3-containing paired-end reads. All of the RNA was converted into first-strand cDNA using the Mint cDNA synthesis kit, with a TRBC-specific oligonucleotide serving as the primer. Following uracil-DNA glycosylase treatment, all cDNA underwent a first 18-cycle PCR with the universal primers M1SS and BC2_uni_R. For the original study's pipeline: Each sample was normalized by randomly selecting 1 million high-quality reads, each carrying a distinct molecular identifier. Reads sharing molecular identifiers were discarded rather than binned into consensus sequences. MiTCR, run with a Q25 quality threshold and the strictest error-elimination algorithm, handled CDR3 identification, clonotype clustering and error correction. A nonparametric unseen species model with Euler transformation was used to estimate a lower bound on total TCR beta diversity. TCRdb reran the public reads through fastp at Q25 and MiXCR, keeping productive beta chains. Entries are consolidated by CDR3 protein sequence, retaining the most common genes and DNA. What appears here as the V and J calls and clone size reflects TCRdb's work, not the paper's. Recorded for this sample are about 400,000 distinct CDR3 sequences; roughly half of them occurred a single time. Under 65% of the sample comes from the top ten.

The sample holds a few counts of this clonotype. No cognate antigen has been identified for it. The sample holds no much larger clone one base away, and base qualities are not on file. The sequence joins TRBV20-1 to TRBJ2-4; TRBD1 aligns with 7 central bases. The end of the DNA aligns better with TRBJ2-5, so the J call may be wrong. This receptor was taken from a man between 60 and 70 years old in good health. Sequencing used blood. The DNA sequence is TGCAGTGCTAGGGATTTCGAGGGGGCGACCCCAGGGACCCAGTACTTC. It translates to CSARDFEGATPGTQYF.